The clone carrying this T cell receptor (beta chain) was counted between two and nine times. The antigen remains unidentified. The data stem from a study of human T cells and chemical hapten exposure. Across the study: Variability of per-sample TCR yields stemmed mainly from small differences in pooled library volume.

Study-wide results and caveats: TCRs exceeding a frequency of 1 in 1000 stayed unchanged under DPC sensitization. Clustering by CDR3 similarity yielded significantly more large clusters from expanded TCRs than controls.

Time point indicated: pre-sensitization, week 0. The treatment here: therapeutic diphenylcyclopropenone sensitization with weekly scalp DPC. Authors' methods: TCR counts had a median of approximately 96,000 per sample and spanned roughly 23,224 to 700,000. Each CDR3 protein is one row after TCRdb ran MiXCR on the RACE reads. These V and J calls rely on TCRdb rather than the paper's analysis. The sample records around 300,000 distinct CDR3 sequences, around 5.5% being singletons. CDR1 is SNHLY, CDR2 FYNNEI, per germline. The CDR3 runs 14 residues. V was pared by 6 bases and J by 9 bases, with 11 bases of the junction left unmatched.

The rearrangement links TRBV2 to TRBJ1-5; TRBD1 agrees at 7 bases. This specimen consisted of whole blood, obtained in connection with sensitization to the hapten diphenylcyclopropenone (DPC). The clonotype comes from a young woman with alopecia areata. Some clones in this sample may be carry-over from other donors' samples. The CDR3 reads CASSEGQQRRPQHF. CDR3 DNA: TGTGCCAGCAGCGAGGGACAGCAGAGGAGGCCCCAGCATTTT.